The T cell receptor (beta chain) described here comes from a study of blood T cell repertoires in COVID-19. The method was immunoSEQ multiplex PCR; TCRdb's version includes in-frame clones alone and lacks a portion of them. The repertoire holds approximately 30,000 clones, with roughly 85% as singletons. The CDR3 spans 14 residues. Germline assignment: CDR1 KGHSH and CDR2 LQKENI. The junction had 7 bases not matched to a gene; V was cut back by 1 base and J by 8 bases. The genes are TRBV18 and TRBJ2-7, with TRBD2 matching over 8 bases. The origin of this receptor is a human donor in a cohort sampled during active COVID-19. Sample: peripheral blood. The CDR3 coding sequence is TGTGCCAGCTCACCACTGGACGGGAGGGGAAAGCAGTACTTC. It is translated as CASSPLDGRGKQYF.